These 27 T cell receptor beta chains were sequenced from one sample in a study of T cell clonality in common variable immunodeficiency. For these receptors, no antigen is known. Regarding the study as a whole: Reportedly, TCR beta sequences from common variable immunodeficiency showed fewer deletions and N-nucleotide insertions.

The method was immunoSEQ multiplex PCR; TCRdb's version includes in-frame clones alone and lacks a portion of them. Altogether 15,000 to 25,000 clones were found in the sample, and no singletons occur. Input material: peripheral blood mononuclear cells. These receptors were obtained from a human donor with common variable immunodeficiency.

At least ten counts were recorded for this clone. The CDR3 end is not reached by the read, which stops 3 residues before it; the germline J gene fills it in. The rearrangement joins TRBV30 to TRBJ2-5, with a possible D match to TRBD1 (5 bases). The germline V gene encodes CDR1 GTSNPN and CDR2 SVGIG (reference sequence). V shed 0 bases and J shed 0 bases, with 8 bases lying between them. The CDR3 runs to 14 residues. CDR3 protein: CAWSVGRDQETQYF. The DNA read from the CDR3 is TGTGCCTGGAGTGTAGGCAGGGACCAAGAGACC.

About this clone itself: The read gets to within 3 residues of the CDR3 end, and the germline J gene fills in the rest. The V and J genes are TRBV19 and TRBJ2-4; D may correspond to TRBD1 or TRBD2 (6 bases each). The germline V gene encodes CDR1 LNHDA and CDR2 SQIVND (reference sequence). The CDR3 is 13 residues long. CDR3 bases read: TGTGCCAGTAGTATAGACAGGGGAGGAATT. Encoded protein: CASSIDRGGI. The whole CDR3 sequence reads CASSIDRGGIQYF.

This clone occurred many times. Read coverage stops 3 residues before the CDR3 terminus; the germline J gene supplies the remainder. This sequence joins TRBV20-1 and TRBJ2-5; 9 positions match TRBD2. Germline trimming cut 5 bases from V and 4 bases from J; bases unmatched to any gene: 8. Germline lookup yields CDR1 DFQATT and CDR2 SNEGSKA (reference sequence). This CDR3 contains 14 residues. The DNA read from the CDR3 is TGCAGTGCTGGTAGGCGGGAGGGAGGAGAGACC. Its protein is CSAGRREGGET. The complete CDR3 reads CSAGRREGGETQYF.

This clone came up a few times. The read stops 3 residues short of the end of the CDR3; the missing end is completed from the germline J gene. The chain carries TRBV7-2 and TRBJ2-1, with D maybe TRBD1 (6 bases). V was trimmed by 4 bases and J by 2 bases, leaving 12 bases between them. The CDR3 is 15 residues long. Looked up from germline, CDR1 is SGHTA and CDR2 is FQGNSA. CDR3: CASSYGQLAYNEQFF. Partial CDR3 DNA: TGTGCCAGCAGCTACGGACAGCTAGCCTACAATGAG.

This clone showed up just a few times. The read is 3 residues too short to cover the CDR3 end, so that end is filled in from the germline J gene. This rearrangement joins TRBV18 to TRBJ1-5; D unclear. The CDR3 is made up of 13 amino acids. The ends were cut back, 2 bases at V and 5 bases at J, with 7 bases in the middle. Germline assignment: CDR1 KGHSH and CDR2 LQKENI. The sequenced CDR3 bases are TGTGCCAGCTCACCAATGCGCGATCAGCCC. It translates to CASSPMRDQP. The complete CDR3 sequence is CASSPMRDQPQHF. Filled out from reference TRBV18 and TRBJ1-5, the complete variable domain reads NAGVMQNPRHLVRRRGQEARLRCSPMKGHSHVYWYRQLPEEGLKFMVYLQKENIIDESGMPKERFSAEFPKEGPSILRIQQVVRGDSAAYFCASSPMRDQPQHFGDGTRLSIL.

With respect to this clone: From the germline J gene comes the end of the CDR3, since the read stops 3 residues before it. The chain joins TRBV6-2 or TRBV6-3 to TRBJ2-7; 7 bases map to TRBD2. This CDR3 spans 13 amino acids. J gave up 2 bases and V 9 bases, and 7 bases lay outside the gene matches. CDR1 and CDR2 (germline): MNHEY, SVGEGT. This CDR3 reads CASLRLAAYEQYF. The sequenced part of the CDR3 DNA is TGTGCCAGTCTACGGCTAGCGGCCTACGAG.

This clone came up a few times. The sequenced fragment ends 3 residues before the CDR3 boundary, so the rest is inferred from the germline J gene. The chain carries TRBV6-2 or TRBV6-3 and TRBJ1-5, with D possibly TRBD1 on 5 matching bases. CDR3 length: 15 residues. Trimming removed 7 bases from V and 2 bases from J, with 15 bases in between. CDR1 is MNHEY, CDR2 SVGEGT, per germline. The sequenced CDR3 bases are TGTGCCAGCACTGGGGGGGGATTAGGCAATCAGCCC. Encoded protein: CASTGGGLGNQP. The full CDR3 reads CASTGGGLGNQPQHF.

This clone was counted between two and nine times. The CDR3 end lies 3 residues beyond the end of the read and is filled in from the germline J gene. This rearrangement joins TRBV19 to TRBJ1-3; no clear D. The CDR3 length is 13 residues. The ends were cut back, 6 bases at V and 3 bases at J, with 9 bases in the middle. Per the germline V gene, CDR1 is LNHDA and CDR2 is SQIVND (reference sequence). The sequenced CDR3 bases are TGTGCCAGTAGAAAGGCAGATGGAAACACC. It yields the protein CASRKADGNT. The whole CDR3 sequence reads CASRKADGNTIYF.

In this sample, this clone turned up a few times. This chain's CDR3 is CASNVRGRNQPQHF. CDR3 DNA (partial): TGTGCCAGTAACGTCAGGGGGCGAAATCAGCCC. The J gene is TRBJ1-5, the V gene TRBV19, with TRBD1 matching over 8 bases. The read stops 3 residues short of the end of the CDR3; the missing end is completed from the germline J gene. The germline gives CDR1 LNHDA, CDR2 SQIVND (reference sequence). With V trimmed by 7 bases and J by 4 bases, 6 bases remained unmatched. The CDR3 is 14 residues long.

A remark on this clone: The read ends 3 residues before the CDR3 terminus; that terminus is restored from the germline J gene. The chain joins TRBV19 to TRBJ2-5, with a tentative D call TRBD2 (6 bases). Trimming removed 9 bases from V and 3 bases from J, with 29 bases in between. The germline gives CDR1 LNHDA, CDR2 SQIVND (reference sequence). The CDR3 has 18 residues. The CDR3 reads CASLTFNLSDYQKETQYF. CDR3 bases read: TGTGCCAGCCTGACCTTCAACCTATCGGACTATCAAAAAGAGACC.

In regard to this clone: The read terminates 3 residues ahead of where the CDR3 ends, so the germline J gene completes it. The genes are TRBV6-2 or TRBV6-3 and TRBJ2-5, with TRBD2 as a possible D gene (5 bases). The CDR3 spans 14 residues. V was shortened by 5 bases and J by 7 bases, with 17 bases between the two germline ends. Germline V gives CDR1 MNHEY, CDR2 SVGEGT. Partial CDR3 DNA: TGTGCCAGCAGTCAAGCCGGGGTGTCAGGGACC. As protein: CASSQAGVSGT. The whole CDR3 reads CASSQAGVSGTQYF.

This clone was seen more than once but under ten times. The CDR3 is cut off 3 residues early in the read; its end comes from the germline J gene. The rearrangement joins TRBV6-2 or TRBV6-3 to TRBJ1-2; D unclear. The CDR3 has 12 amino acids. V gave up 2 bases and J gave up 4 bases, with 5 bases separating them. Germline lookup yields CDR1 MNHEY and CDR2 SVGEGT. The CDR3 bases that were read are TGTGCCAGCAGTTACAGGGCCTATGGC. Translation: CASSYRAYG. The complete CDR3 sequence is CASSYRAYGYTF.

On this clone: The read ends 3 residues shy of where the CDR3 ends; the end is completed using the germline J gene. J is TRBJ1-2 and V is TRBV19; D is undetermined. The CDR3 covers 16 residues. The ends were cut back, 4 bases at V and 0 bases at J, with 15 bases in the middle. CDR1 and CDR2 (germline): LNHDA, SQIVND (reference sequence). The DNA read from the CDR3 is TGTGCCAGTAGTAATAATCGGGGTACTGCTAACTATGGC. It translates to CASSNNRGTANYG. The entire CDR3 reads CASSNNRGTANYGYTF.

This clone has just a few counts. Read data end 3 residues before the CDR3 end; the end is taken from the germline J gene. The chain combines TRBV6-2 or TRBV6-3 with TRBJ1-2, with D possibly TRBD1 on 6 matching bases. Germline CDR1 and CDR2: MNHEY and SVGEGT. The V and J ends lost 6 bases and 2 bases respectively, with 16 bases between them. CDR3 length equals 15 residues. The CDR3 reads CASRDFRGGNYGYTF. CDR3 DNA (partial): TGTGCCAGCAGGGACTTCAGGGGTGGAAACTATGGC.

There are a few counts of this clone. The CDR3 goes on 3 residues after the read ends, and that part is filled in from the germline J gene. J is TRBJ1-4 and V is TRBV7-9; 7 bases map to TRBD1. V trimming: 3 bases; J trimming: 7 bases; junction bases outside the gene matches: 5. CDR3 size: 14 residues. Germline-derived CDR1 and CDR2 are SEHNR and FQNEAQ (reference sequence). The sequenced CDR3 bases are TGTGCCAGCAGCTTGGACAGGTTAGCTGAAAAA. This translates into CASSLDRLAEK. The full-length CDR3 reads as CASSLDRLAEKLFF.

This clone was seen a few times. The DNA ends 3 residues before the CDR3 does, and the rest of the CDR3 is filled in from the germline J gene. The chain combines TRBV19 with TRBJ2-3; unclear D gene. CDR1 is LNHDA, CDR2 SQIVND, per germline (reference sequence). V was shortened by 6 bases and J by 5 bases, with 6 bases between the two germline ends. CDR3 length equals 11 residues. Incomplete CDR3 DNA: TGTGCCAGTAGAGGCAGAGATACG. This codes for CASRGRDT. The entire CDR3 sequence reads CASRGRDTQYF.

This clone has a handful of counts. CDR3 sequence reads: CASSIERTGRMGQPQHF. The covered CDR3 bases are TGTGCCAGTAGTATAGAGAGGACAGGGCGGATGGGACAGCCC. The chain uses TRBV19 and TRBJ1-5, with 8 nucleotides matching TRBD1. Read sequence stops 3 residues before the CDR3 end, and the germline J gene provides the missing end. With V trimmed by 0 bases and J by 7 bases, 11 bases remained unmatched. The CDR3 has 17 residues. Germline V CDR1 and CDR2: LNHDA, SQIVND (reference sequence).

This clone was seen a few times. The CDR3 end lies 3 residues beyond the end of the read and is filled in from the germline J gene. V is TRBV2 and J is TRBJ2-3; D remains unclear. This CDR3 comprises 16 residues. In germline, CDR1 is SNHLY, CDR2 FYNNEI. Trimming took off 4 bases at V and 2 bases at J, with 16 bases between the two ends. The CDR3 sequence is CASSVIRSILTDTQYF. Partial CDR3 DNA: TGTGCCAGCAGTGTTATCAGGTCCATACTCACAGATACG. Full variable domain (remainder filled in from reference TRBV2 and TRBJ2-3): EPEVTQTPSHQVTQMGQEVILRCVPISNHLYFYWYRQILGQKVEFLVSFYNNEISEKSEIFDDQFSVERPDGSNFTLKIRSTKLEDSAMYFCASSVIRSILTDTQYFGPGTRLTVL.

This clone occurred a few times. The CDR3 end is not reached by the read, which stops 3 residues before it; the germline J gene fills it in. J is TRBJ2-1 and V is TRBV19, with TRBD2 matching over 12 bases. This CDR3 has 14 amino acids. Germline loops: CDR1 LNHDA, CDR2 SQIVND (reference sequence). Trimming took 4 bases from V and 7 from J; bases not matched to a gene: 2. The part of the CDR3 DNA that was read is TGTGCCAGTAGTAGGACTAGCGGGGTGAATGAG. It yields the protein CASSRTSGVNE. The complete CDR3 sequence is CASSRTSGVNEQFF.

With regard to this clone: The CDR3 goes on 3 residues after the read ends, and that part is filled in from the germline J gene. V usage is TRBV18 and J usage is TRBJ2-3; 13 bases map to TRBD2. The CDR3 is 18 residues long. Germline CDR1 is KGHSH and CDR2 is LQKENI. The J segment lost 4 bases and the V segment lost 4 bases, leaving 11 bases of the junction unmatched. The part of the CDR3 DNA that was read is TGTGCCAGCTCACGCCTGACTAGCGGGGGGAGAGAGGCAGATACG. It is translated as CASSRLTSGGREADT. The CDR3 as a whole reads CASSRLTSGGREADTQYF. Combining the CDR3 with reference TRBV18 and TRBJ2-3 gives the whole variable domain NAGVMQNPRHLVRRRGQEARLRCSPMKGHSHVYWYRQLPEEGLKFMVYLQKENIIDESGMPKERFSAEFPKEGPSILRIQQVVRGDSAAYFCASSRLTSGGREADTQYFGPGTRLTVL.

This clone has just a few counts. The missing CDR3 end, 3 residues past where the read stops, is filled in from the germline J gene. J is TRBJ1-5 and V is TRBV19, with 7 nucleotides matching TRBD1. Germline V gene data show CDR1 as LNHDA and CDR2 as SQIVND (reference sequence). The CDR3 contains 16 residues. After removal of 1 base from V and 4 bases from J, the junction contained 7 bases not matched to a gene. CDR3: CASSIGGTVNNQPQHF. The CDR3 bases that were read are TGTGCCAGTAGTATAGGCGGGACAGTCAATAATCAGCCC.

This clone has only a few counts. The covered CDR3 bases are TGTGCCAGCAGCTTAGTCGTCCCAGAAAAGACC. Residues: CASSLVVPEKT. The CDR3 as a whole reads CASSLVVPEKTQYF. V and J are TRBV7-2 and TRBJ2-5; D gene unclear. The CDR3 end falls 3 residues outside the read, so it is completed with the germline J gene. Germline CDR1 SGHTA, CDR2 FQGNSA. The CDR3 has 14 amino acids. V lost 1 base and J 6 bases, leaving 12 bases between the germline ends.

This clone was detected only a few times. The read terminates 3 residues ahead of where the CDR3 ends, so the germline J gene completes it. This chain uses TRBV19 with TRBJ2-7; TRBD2 agrees at 13 bases. The germline V gene has CDR1 LNHDA and CDR2 SQIVND (reference sequence). J lost 5 bases, V lost 5 bases, and 9 bases had no gene match. The CDR3 length is 16 residues. The CDR3 region is CASSLGTSGTVDEQYF. CDR3 bases read: TGTGCCAGTAGTCTCGGGACTAGCGGGACTGTGGACGAG.

On this clone: Read data end 3 residues before the CDR3 end; the end is taken from the germline J gene. The rearrangement uses TRBV7-2 and TRBJ1-2; maybe TRBD1 (5 bases). The CDR3 has 14 amino acids. Germline assignment: CDR1 SGHTA and CDR2 FQGNSA. V was clipped by 1 base and J by 5 bases, with 11 bases between them. CDR3 DNA, as far as it was read: TGTGCCAGCAGCTTAGAGCGGGGGTGGTATGGC. This translates into CASSLERGWYG. The full CDR3 protein reads CASSLERGWYGYTF.

In its sample, this clone was seen a few times. The sequenced CDR3 bases are TGTGCCAGCTCACATGACGAGGCAGGGGTCTACGAG. Amino acid sequence: CASSHDEAGVYE. The whole CDR3 is CASSHDEAGVYEQYF. The rearrangement joins TRBV18 to TRBJ2-7; tentative D call: TRBD1 (6 bases). The read gets to within 3 residues of the CDR3 end, and the germline J gene fills in the rest. Trimming took off 4 bases at V and 3 bases at J, with 16 bases between the two ends. Looked up from germline, CDR1 is KGHSH and CDR2 is LQKENI. The CDR3 length is 15 residues.

The table lists this clone with a few counts. With the read ending 3 residues before the CDR3 end, the germline J gene is used to fill in that end. The chain couples TRBV7-9 to TRBJ2-1; 10 bases align to TRBD1. Germline lookup yields CDR1 SEHNR and CDR2 FQNEAQ (reference sequence). CDR3 length equals 15 residues. V dropped 5 bases and J dropped 3; count of bases not matched to a gene: 4. CDR3 in amino acids: CASSKRTGGYNEQFF. The CDR3 bases that were read are TGTGCCAGCAGCAAACGGACAGGGGGCTACAATGAG.

Concerning this clone: The read gets to within 3 residues of the CDR3 end, and the germline J gene fills in the rest. This chain joins TRBV2 and TRBJ1-2, with TRBD1 identical over 8 bases. There are 14 residues in the CDR3. Trimming removed 3 bases from V and 3 bases from J; junction bases left unmatched: 3. Germline CDR1 reads SNHLY; CDR2 reads FYNNEI. The part of the CDR3 DNA that was read is TGTGCCAGCAGTGACCAGGGGGCAGACTATGGC. Its protein is CASSDQGADYG. The complete CDR3 sequence is CASSDQGADYGYTF. Combining the CDR3 with reference TRBV2 and TRBJ1-2 gives the whole variable domain EPEVTQTPSHQVTQMGQEVILRCVPISNHLYFYWYRQILGQKVEFLVSFYNNEISEKSEIFDDQFSVERPDGSNFTLKIRSTKLEDSAMYFCASSDQGADYGYTFGSGTRLTVV.